Listed here are 15 T cell receptor beta chains from one sample, sequenced in a study of blood T cell repertoires in COVID-19. Using immunoSEQ multiplex PCR, the repertoire was profiled, and TCRdb retains in-frame clones only, with some absent. This table holds about 240,000 clones, 70% to 90% found once. Input material: PBMCs or T cells enriched from blood (not recorded which). These receptor sequences come from a woman aged 40 to 50 with acute COVID-19.

The chain combines TRBV5-6 with TRBJ1-5; D unresolved. The germline V gene has CDR1 SGHDT and CDR2 YYEEEE. The CDR3 spans 14 residues. V was clipped by 4 bases and J by 1 base, with 9 bases between them. CDR3 in amino acids: CASSGLGSNQPQHF. CDR3 in DNA: TGTGCCAGCAGCGGACTAGGGAGCAATCAGCCCCAGCATTTT.

This clone showed up just once. This chain joins TRBV6-5 and TRBJ2-7, with 9 bases aligning to TRBD2. Germline loops: CDR1 MNHEY, CDR2 SVGAGI. The V segment lost 7 bases and the J segment 0 bases; nucleotides outside the gene matches: 7. The CDR3 is made up of 15 amino acids. CDR3 coding DNA: TGTGCCAGCACCGCGGCGGGGGGGAGCTCCTACGAGCAGTACTTC. Translated, it gives CASTAAGGSSYEQYF.

The CDR3 loop is CASSWGQAGNEQFF. In DNA, the CDR3 is TGTGCCAGCAGCTGGGGACAGGCCGGCAATGAGCAGTTCTTC. This chain joins TRBV5-6 and TRBJ2-1; 8 bases align to TRBD1. CDR3 length: 14 residues. Germline V lookup: CDR1 SGHDT, CDR2 YYEEEE. Losses at the gene ends were 3 bases for V and 6 bases for J; bases not matched to a gene: 5.

V usage is TRBV21-1 and J usage is TRBJ2-7; the D call of TRBD2 is as the table states it, not checked on the DNA. TRBV21-1 is listed as a pseudogene. This CDR3 spans 15 amino acids. The CDR3 DNA follows: TGTGCCAGCAGCAAAGCACGGGAGGGCCGGGACGAGCAGTACTTC. This encodes CASSKAREGRDEQYF.

The chain combines TRBV5-1 with TRBJ1-1, with TRBD1 matching 7 bases. The J segment lost 1 base and the V segment lost 4 bases, leaving 4 bases of the junction unmatched. This CDR3 is 14 amino acids long. Germline lookup yields CDR1 SGHRS and CDR2 YFSETQ. The CDR3 bases are TGCGCCAGCAGCACAGGGGAAGGGAACACTGAAGCTTTCTTT. Translated, it gives CASSTGEGNTEAFF.

The chain recombines TRBV13 with TRBJ2-4; D perhaps matches TRBD1 (5 bases). Germline V gene lookup returns CDR1 PRHDT and CDR2 FYEKMQ (reference sequence). Trimming pared 5 bases from V and 0 bases from J, leaving 11 bases between. This CDR3 is 15 amino acids long. In DNA form, the CDR3 reads TGTGCCAGCAGCCGACAGTTTGGAGCCAAAAACATTCAGTACTTC. Protein product: CASSRQFGAKNIQYF.

This chain links TRBV7-9 with TRBJ2-7; TRBD1 is a possible D gene (6 bases). CDR1 is SEHNR and CDR2 is FQNEAQ in the germline V gene (reference sequence). CDR3 length: 14 residues. With 5 bases removed from V and 6 bases from J, the gap between germline ends came to 17 bases. CDR3 DNA: TGTGCCAGCAGCCCTATATTAACAGGGTTCGAGCAGTACTTC. Translation: CASSPILTGFEQYF.

This sequence joins TRBV25-1 and TRBJ2-7, with a weak D call TRBD1 (6 bases). Germline-derived CDR1 and CDR2 are MGHDK and SYGVNS. V gave up 0 bases and J gave up 0 bases, with 9 bases separating them. This CDR3 has 15 amino acids. The CDR3 DNA follows: TGTGCCAGCAGTGAATATGAGGGGGACTCCTACGAGCAGTACTTC. Its translation is CASSEYEGDSYEQYF.

J is TRBJ1-1 and V is TRBV7-9; no clear D. Per germline, CDR1 SEHNR and CDR2 FQNEAQ (reference sequence). The length of the CDR3 is 12 residues. V lost 5 bases to trimming and J lost 3 bases, with 7 bases between them. CDR3 residues: CASSQRDTEAFF. The CDR3 DNA follows: TGTGCCAGCAGCCAACGGGACACTGAAGCTTTCTTT.

CDR3: CASSSQARLDTQYF. In nucleotides, the CDR3 is TGTGCCAGCAGCTCACAAGCGCGCTTAGATACGCAGTATTTT. The V gene is TRBV11-3, the J gene TRBJ2-3; no firm D call. The CDR3 runs to 14 residues. CDR1 and CDR2 from the germline V gene are SGHNT and YENEEA. Trimming pared 4 bases from V and 5 bases from J, leaving 13 bases between.

CDR3 DNA sequence: TGTGCCTGGAGTGTAATTGACAGCTCTGGAAACACCATATATTTT. As protein: CAWSVIDSSGNTIYF. This sequence joins TRBV30 and TRBJ1-3; perhaps TRBD1 as D (5 bases). Trimming removed 0 bases from V and 0 bases from J, with 9 bases in between. Germline loops: CDR1 GTSNPN, CDR2 SVGIG (reference sequence). The CDR3 is 15 amino acids.

The chain recombines TRBV19 with TRBJ1-1, with TRBD1 matching over 11 bases. The CDR3 has 16 residues. The J segment lost 1 base and the V segment lost 5 bases, leaving 6 bases of the junction unmatched. Germline V gene sequence: CDR1 LNHDA, CDR2 SQIVND (reference sequence). This CDR3 reads CASSLGTGGSNTEAFF. CDR3 DNA: TGTGCCAGTAGTCTAGGGACAGGGGGATCGAACACTGAAGCTTTCTTT.

The CDR3 is CATNPSGSYEQYF. The CDR3 nucleotides are TGTGCCACAAACCCTAGCGGATCCTACGAGCAGTACTTC. V and J are TRBV10-3 and TRBJ2-7; 7 bases line up with TRBD2. The germline V gene has CDR1 ENHRY and CDR2 SYGVKD. Unmatched junction bases numbered 7, after V lost 10 bases and J lost 1 base. The CDR3 sequence is 13 residues long.

The chain couples TRBV6-5 to TRBJ2-1, with D maybe TRBD1 (5 bases). This CDR3 contains 13 residues. CDR1 is MNHEY and CDR2 is SVGAGI in the germline V gene. V was shortened by 4 bases and J by 5 bases, with 9 bases between the two germline ends. The DNA of the CDR3 is TGTGCCAGCAGTTTTTCCAGGGACAATGAGCAGTTCTTC. This encodes CASSFSRDNEQFF.

V is TRBV7-3 and J is TRBJ2-3; 11 nucleotides align to TRBD2. The V gene end was trimmed by 5 bases and the J gene end by 2 bases; junction bases not matched to a gene: 3. CDR1 is SGHTA and CDR2 is FQGTGA in the germline V gene. This CDR3 has 15 residues. The CDR3 DNA reads TGTGCCAGCAGCACTAGCGGGAGAACCACAGATACGCAGTATTTT. This translates into CASSTSGRTTDTQYF.